Listed here is a single TCR beta chain. Its antigen remains unidentified. The isolated RNA, all of it, was reverse transcribed, so expressed TCRB transcripts were what got sequenced. The data were produced by immunoSEQ multiplex PCR, yet TCRdb's version contains in-frame clones alone and is incomplete. The table has about 230,000 clones, 7.5% to 10% seen once; the top ten hold 0.03% to 0.04%. The data were obtained in a study of beta chain features in type 1 diabetes. Study findings and constraints: It was among patients, rather than healthy donors, that naive, central memory and Treg TCRB repertoires appeared more similar. More deletions and fewer insertions at VDJ junctions were found in patients with type 1 diabetes.

Germline CDR1 GTSNPN, CDR2 SVGIG (reference sequence). The germline V and J ends were trimmed by 8 bases and 0 bases, with 17 bases remaining between them. The CDR3 extends over 16 amino acids. The TCR originated in a woman between 18 and 29 years old in good health. What was sequenced was naive CD4+ T cells from blood. The chain links TRBV30 to TRBJ2-6; D might be TRBD1 (5 bases). The CDR3 loop is CARLRTSLSGANVLTF. The DNA of the CDR3 is TGTGCCCGACTGAGGACATCTCTCTCTGGGGCCAACGTCCTGACTTTC.